The clone carrying this T cell receptor beta chain has a handful of counts. TCRB transcripts that were expressed got sequenced, as all of the isolated RNA had been reverse transcribed. This table comes from immunoSEQ multiplex PCR, and its TCRdb copy is limited to in-frame clones, with some not included. The sample lists 200,000 to 250,000 clones; about 11% were seen once. This sample is drawn from a study of beta chain features in type 1 diabetes. The purity of all sorted populations exceeded 95%. Sequencing was performed on central memory CD4+ T cells from blood. The clonotype originates from a man aged 18-30 years in good health.

The CDR3 DNA reads TGTGCCAGCAGCCATGTCGAATATTCGGGGAGGTACAATGAGCAGTTCTTC. It encodes CASSHVEYSGRYNEQFF. V usage is TRBV14 and J usage is TRBJ2-1, with a weak D call TRBD2 (6 bases). The V end lost 3 bases, the J end lost 4 bases, and 19 bases lay between the germline ends. The CDR3 has 17 amino acids. The V gene's germline CDR1 is SGHDN and CDR2 FVKESK.